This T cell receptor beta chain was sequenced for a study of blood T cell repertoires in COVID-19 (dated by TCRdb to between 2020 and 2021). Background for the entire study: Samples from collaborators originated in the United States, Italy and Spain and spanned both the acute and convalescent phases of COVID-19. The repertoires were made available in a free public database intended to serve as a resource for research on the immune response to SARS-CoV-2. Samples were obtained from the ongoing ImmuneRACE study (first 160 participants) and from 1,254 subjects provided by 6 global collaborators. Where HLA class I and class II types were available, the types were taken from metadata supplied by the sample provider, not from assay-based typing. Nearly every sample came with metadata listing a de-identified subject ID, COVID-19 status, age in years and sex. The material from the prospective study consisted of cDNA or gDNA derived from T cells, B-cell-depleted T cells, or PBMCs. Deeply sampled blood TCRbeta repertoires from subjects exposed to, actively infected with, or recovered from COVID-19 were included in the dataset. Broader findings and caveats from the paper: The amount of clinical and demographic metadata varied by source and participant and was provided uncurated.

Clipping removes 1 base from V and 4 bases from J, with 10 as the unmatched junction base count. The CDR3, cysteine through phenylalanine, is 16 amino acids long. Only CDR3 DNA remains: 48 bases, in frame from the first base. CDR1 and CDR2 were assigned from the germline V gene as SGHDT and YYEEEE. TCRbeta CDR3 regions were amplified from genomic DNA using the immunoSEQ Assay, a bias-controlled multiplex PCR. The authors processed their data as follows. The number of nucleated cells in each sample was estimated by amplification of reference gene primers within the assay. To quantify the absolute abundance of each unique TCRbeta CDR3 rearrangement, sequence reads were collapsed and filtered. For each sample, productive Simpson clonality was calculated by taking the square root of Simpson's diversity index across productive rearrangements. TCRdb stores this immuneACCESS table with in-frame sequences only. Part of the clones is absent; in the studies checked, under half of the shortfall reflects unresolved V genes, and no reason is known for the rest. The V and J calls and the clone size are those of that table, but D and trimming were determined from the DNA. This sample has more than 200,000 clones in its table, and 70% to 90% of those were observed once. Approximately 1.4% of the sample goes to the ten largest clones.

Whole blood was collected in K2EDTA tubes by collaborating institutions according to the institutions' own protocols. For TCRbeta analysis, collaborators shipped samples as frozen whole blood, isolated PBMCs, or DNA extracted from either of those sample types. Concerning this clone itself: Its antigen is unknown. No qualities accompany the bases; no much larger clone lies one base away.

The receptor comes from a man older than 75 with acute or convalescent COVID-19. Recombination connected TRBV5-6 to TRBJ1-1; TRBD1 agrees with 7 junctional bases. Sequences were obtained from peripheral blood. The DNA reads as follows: TGTGCCAGCAGCTTGATTAGGGGGCGAGGACTCACTGAAGCTTTCTTT. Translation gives CASSLIRGRGLTEAFF.